A selection of T cell receptor beta chains follows, all from one sample in a study of cytomegalovirus exposure and HLA in healthy donors. Measured with immunoSEQ multiplex PCR; TCRdb has only the in-frame clones, and not every one. The sample consists of roughly 130,000 clones, over 60% of them appearing once. Sequencing was done on a sample of PBMCs. The receptors were gathered from a man younger than 35 in good health and CMV-seronegative. Each CDR3 is given with its conserved first and last residue. The D gene is left open where the match is weak. The listing skips clone size in some rows; elsewhere it reads once, few, many or a size class.

v_gene: TRBV7-2
j_gene: TRBJ2-7
abundance: .
d_gene: .
CDR3nt: TGTGCCAGCAGCACGTACCAGACCTACGAGCAGTACTTC
CDR3aa: CASSTYQTYEQYF

v_gene: TRBV5-1
j_gene: TRBJ1-1
abundance: few
d_gene: .
CDR3nt: TGCGCCAGCAGCCTGGACAGCCCAAACACTGAAGCTTTCTTT
CDR3aa: CASSLDSPNTEAFF

v_gene: TRBV5-1
j_gene: TRBJ1-1
abundance: few
d_gene: .
CDR3nt: TGCGCCAGCAGCTTGGTTGCAGGGAACACTGAAGCTTTCTTT
CDR3aa: CASSLVAGNTEAFF

v_gene: TRBV5-8
j_gene: TRBJ2-2
abundance: .
d_gene: .
CDR3nt: TGTGCCAGCAGCTTGTCTAGCACCGTGACGAACACCGGGGAGCTGTTTTTT
CDR3aa: CASSLSSTVTNTGELFF

v_gene: TRBV7-9
j_gene: TRBJ2-3
abundance: .
d_gene: TRBD2
CDR3nt: TGTGCCAGCAGCTTAGGACTAGCGGGAGGGCGTACAGATACGCAGTATTTT
CDR3aa: CASSLGLAGGRTDTQYF

v_gene: TRBV6-6
j_gene: TRBJ1-1
abundance: .
d_gene: .
CDR3nt: TGTGCCAGCAGTAGACAGAGCAAGCACACTGAGGCTTTCTTT
CDR3aa: CASSRQSKHTEAFF

v_gene: TRBV5-3
j_gene: TRBJ1-6
abundance: .
d_gene: TRBD1
CDR3nt: TGTGCCAGAAGCGCCGAAGATTCCGGGACAGGGGGGTCTTCACCCCTCCACTTT
CDR3aa: CARSAEDSGTGGSSPLHF

v_gene: TRBV6-5
j_gene: TRBJ2-3
abundance: .
d_gene: TRBD1
CDR3nt: TGTGCCACCAGGGACAGACCCACAGATACGCAGTATTTT
CDR3aa: CATRDRPTDTQYF

v_gene: TRBV5-1
j_gene: TRBJ2-3
abundance: .
d_gene: TRBD1
CDR3nt: TGCGCCAGCACACAGGGGGCTAGTACAGATACGCAGTATTTT
CDR3aa: CASTQGASTDTQYF

v_gene: TRBV27
j_gene: TRBJ1-4
abundance: .
d_gene: .
CDR3nt: TGTGCCAGCAGTTGGCGGGGGACTAATGAAAAACTGTTTTTT
CDR3aa: CASSWRGTNEKLFF

v_gene: TRBV7-2
j_gene: TRBJ2-3
abundance: .
d_gene: .
CDR3nt: TGTGCCAGCAGCTTTAGAAAGGGGTCAGATACGCAGTATTTT
CDR3aa: CASSFRKGSDTQYF

v_gene: TRBV5-4
j_gene: TRBJ2-5
abundance: .
d_gene: .
CDR3nt: TGTGCCAGCAGCCGGATAGGAGACACTAGACAAGAGACCCAGTACTTC
CDR3aa: CASSRIGDTRQETQYF

v_gene: TRBV28
j_gene: TRBJ2-7
abundance: .
d_gene: TRBD2
CDR3nt: TGTGCCAGCAGTAGTCGGACTAGCGGGAGTCTCTACGAGCAGTACTTC
CDR3aa: CASSSRTSGSLYEQYF

v_gene: TRBV7-9
j_gene: TRBJ2-1
abundance: .
d_gene: TRBD2
CDR3nt: TGTGCCAGCAGCACGGGACTAGACTCAGATGAGCAGTTCTTC
CDR3aa: CASSTGLDSDEQFF

v_gene: TRBV29-1
j_gene: TRBJ1-2
abundance: .
d_gene: .
CDR3nt: TGCAGCGTTGATGCCGGGAACGGCTACACCTTC
CDR3aa: CSVDAGNGYTF

v_gene: TRBV11-3
j_gene: TRBJ2-1
abundance: .
d_gene: TRBD2
CDR3nt: TGTGCCAGCAGCAATCGTCCCGGGACTAGCGGGAGAGGGGATAATCATGAGCAGTTCTTC
CDR3aa: CASSNRPGTSGRGDNHEQFF

v_gene: TRBV15
j_gene: TRBJ2-5
abundance: .
d_gene: .
CDR3nt: TGTGCCACCAGCCTCGGACAGGAGGGTCCCACGAAGACCCAGTACTTC
CDR3aa: CATSLGQEGPTKTQYF